The 23 T cell receptor beta chains given below trace back to one sample, sequenced in a study of human T cells and chemical hapten exposure. Time point: pre-sensitization, week 0. Treatment described: therapeutic diphenylcyclopropenone sensitization with weekly scalp DPC. From the RACE reads, TCRdb called clonotypes with MiXCR, one entry per CDR3 protein. The data contain under 65,000 distinct CDR3 sequences, around a tenth of them singletons. Sequencing used whole blood, obtained in connection with sensitization to the hapten diphenylcyclopropenone (DPC). These receptors all come from a woman between 40 and 55 years old with alopecia areata. Some clones in this sample may be carry-over from other donors' samples.

Worth noting for this clonotype: A much larger clonotype is one base distant, so this may be a read error. The rearrangement joins TRBV7-9 to TRBJ1-5; D gene uncertain. The CDR3 has 12 amino acids. Germline-derived CDR1 and CDR2 are SEHNR and FQNEAQ (reference sequence). The CDR3 loop is CASSLGSQSQHF. CDR3 coding DNA: TGTGCCAGCAGCCTAGGGAGTCAGTCCCAGCATTTT.

The chain employs TRBV18 and TRBJ2-7, with unresolved D. CDR3 size: 15 residues. The V end lost 6 bases, the J end lost 1 base, and 16 bases lay between the germline ends. Germline CDR1 reads KGHSH; CDR2 reads LQKENI. The CDR3 spells CASSLKPASSYEQYF. CDR3 sequence (DNA): TGTGCCAGCTCCCTCAAACCCGCCTCGTCCTACGAGCAGTACTTC.

A few counts support this clonotype. This chain connects TRBV12-3 or TRBV12-4 to TRBJ2-5, with 7 bases aligning to TRBD1. Trimming at V came to 4 bases and at J to 1 base, leaving 12 bases not matched to a gene. This CDR3 comprises 17 residues. Here the CDR3 reads CASSSTGAIKSQETQYF. The CDR3 DNA sequence: TGTGCCAGCAGTTCCACAGGGGCGATTAAGAGCCAAGAGACCCAGTACTTC.

This clonotype was observed many times. The chain couples TRBV12-3 or TRBV12-4 to TRBJ2-1; TRBD2 matches 7 bases. This CDR3 has 15 residues. The junction had 12 bases not matched to a gene; V was cut back by 4 bases and J by 9 bases. The CDR3 coding sequence is TGTGCCAGCAGTTACCCGACTAGCATGCGATTTGAGCAGTTCTTC. Its translation: CASSYPTSMRFEQFF.

Many counts were recorded for this clonotype. The rearrangement links TRBV29-1 to TRBJ2-6; 7 bases match TRBD1. CDR1 is SQVTM, CDR2 ANQGSEA, per germline. The J segment lost 0 bases and the V segment lost 4 bases, leaving 6 bases of the junction unmatched. This CDR3 region has 16 residues. The CDR3 DNA reads as TGCAGCGTTGCCGGGACAGTCTCCTCTGGGGCCAACGTCCTGACTTTC. This translates into CSVAGTVSSGANVLTF.

This clonotype was counted many times. The V and J genes are TRBV7-3 and TRBJ2-7; D is possibly TRBD1 or TRBD2 (6 bases each). Germline-derived CDR1 and CDR2 are SGHTA and FQGTGA. The CDR3 loop spans 15 amino acids. V was cut by 5 bases and J by 3 bases, with 17 bases left in between. For the CDR3, the DNA is TGTGCCAGCAGCCAAGCGGCAGGGGAGGTCTACGAGCAGTACTTC. Its protein product is CASSQAAGEVYEQYF.

This clonotype was seen many times. This chain joins TRBV3-1 and TRBJ2-5, with TRBD1 identical over 7 bases. Looked up from germline, CDR1 is LGHDT and CDR2 is YNNKEL (reference sequence). The V and J ends lost 6 bases and 1 base, in that order; junction bases with no gene match: 2. The CDR3 consists of 13 residues. The CDR3 DNA sequence: TGTGCCAGCAGAAACAGGGGCCAAGAGACCCAGTACTTC. Protein sequence: CASRNRGQETQYF.

The table lists this clonotype with many counts. The genes are TRBV9 and TRBJ2-7; 10 nucleotides match TRBD2. The ends lost 3 bases at V and 0 bases at J; junction bases unmatched: 6. CDR1 is SGDLS and CDR2 is YYNGEE in the germline V gene. The CDR3 contains 16 residues. In DNA form, the CDR3 reads TGTGCCAGCAGCGGGAAGACTAGCGGGTCCTCCTACGAGCAGTACTTC. Translating gives CASSGKTSGSSYEQYF.

The gene calls are TRBV11-3 and TRBJ2-2; possible D gene TRBD1, 5 bases. The CDR3 is 15 residues long. The germline gives CDR1 SGHNT, CDR2 YENEEA. Trimming removed 5 bases from V and 6 bases from J, with 16 bases in between. The CDR3 coding sequence is TGTGCCAGCAGCCCAGGGCTAGGAAGTTCCGGGGAGCTGTTTTTT. Protein product: CASSPGLGSSGELFF.

In its sample, this clonotype was seen a few times. The V and J genes are TRBV12-3 or TRBV12-4 and TRBJ2-1; 8 bases fit TRBD2. J gave up 4 bases and V 6 bases, and 14 bases lay outside the gene matches. The CDR3 totals 17 residues. The chain's CDR3 is CASSTMGYSGVYNEQFF. CDR3 nucleotides: TGTGCCAGCAGCACCATGGGGTATAGCGGGGTTTACAATGAGCAGTTCTTC.

This clonotype turned up a few times. The chain has TRBV5-1 and TRBJ2-1; D gene uncertain. Germline V gene lookup returns CDR1 SGHRS and CDR2 YFSETQ. Trimming left V 6 bases short and J 0 bases short, with 13 bases between. The CDR3 totals 15 residues. The CDR3 nucleotides read TGCGCCAGCACACAGCCGGCCAGCTCCTACAATGAGCAGTTCTTC. Translation: CASTQPASSYNEQFF.

Ten or more counts support this clonotype. The chain joins TRBV25-1 to TRBJ2-2, with 13 bases matching TRBD2. Germline V gives CDR1 MGHDK, CDR2 SYGVNS. There are 19 residues in the CDR3. V lost 3 bases, J lost 4 bases, and 11 bases stayed unmatched. The CDR3 DNA reads as TGTGCCAGCAGTGATTCGAGACTAGCGGGGGGCAAGACCACCGGGGAGCTGTTTTTT. It specifies CASSDSRLAGGKTTGELFF.

This clonotype was detected many times. This chain joins TRBV6-6 and TRBJ2-5; 9 nucleotides agree with TRBD2. The CDR3 sequence is 15 residues long. Germline assignment: CDR1 MNHNY and CDR2 SVGAGI (reference sequence). V lost 2 bases, J lost 1 base, and 2 bases stayed unmatched. The CDR3 DNA reads as TGTGCCAGCAGTTACGGACTAGCGAGCCAAGAGACCCAGTACTTC. It encodes CASSYGLASQETQYF.

This clonotype appeared a few times. The genes are TRBV7-2 and TRBJ1-2, with D uncertain. The germline gives CDR1 SGHTA, CDR2 FQGNSA. The CDR3 has 12 residues. V was clipped by 0 bases and J by 1 base, with 0 bases between them. The CDR3 reads CASSLANYGYTF. CDR3 nucleotides: TGTGCCAGCAGCTTAGCTAACTATGGCTACACCTTC.

This clonotype was detected many times. This CDR3 is CASRSDRVGASYNSPLHF. DNA of the CDR3: TGTGCCAGCAGATCTGACAGGGTAGGGGCATCCTATAATTCACCCCTCCACTTT. The chain recombines TRBV2 with TRBJ1-6, with 7 positions matching TRBD1. The V gene end was trimmed by 6 bases and the J gene end by 1 base; junction bases not matched to a gene: 12. Germline assignment: CDR1 SNHLY and CDR2 FYNNEI. The CDR3 totals 18 residues.

This clonotype appeared many times. The chain has TRBV6-1 and TRBJ1-5, with 10 bases lining up with TRBD1. Germline V gene sequence: CDR1 MNHNS, CDR2 SASEGT. Unmatched junction bases numbered 8, after V lost 5 bases and J lost 7 bases. The CDR3 has 15 residues. The CDR3 region has the DNA TGTGCCAGCAGTACCCTGGACAGGGGGGGACAGCCCCAGCATTTT. It is translated as CASSTLDRGGQPQHF.

This clonotype was counted at least ten times. The rearrangement links TRBV7-8 to TRBJ2-7; D not certain. V dropped 3 bases and J dropped 0 bases, with 12 bases sitting between them. From germline, CDR1 is SGHVS and CDR2 FQNEAQ. This CDR3 spans 15 amino acids. CDR3 region: CASSLLLLGSYEQYF. DNA for the CDR3: TGTGCCAGCAGCTTGTTACTATTGGGCTCCTACGAGCAGTACTTC. Drawing the rest from reference TRBV7-8 and TRBJ2-7, the complete variable domain is GAGVSQSPRYKVAKRGQDVALRCDPISGHVSLFWYQQALGQGPEFLTYFQNEAQLDKSGLPSDRFFAERPEGSVSTLKIQRTQQEDSAVYLCASSLLLLGSYEQYFGPGTRLTVT.

This chain joins TRBV6-5 and TRBJ2-5; 8 nucleotides align to TRBD2. The CDR3 totals 15 residues. The J segment lost 4 bases and the V segment lost 2 bases, leaving 6 bases of the junction unmatched. In germline, CDR1 is MNHEY, CDR2 SVGAGI. CDR3 sequence reads: CASSYRGTSVETQYF. The CDR3 coding sequence is TGTGCCAGCAGTTACAGGGGGACTAGTGTAGAGACCCAGTACTTC.

The table lists this clonotype with many counts. The chain recombines TRBV3-1 with TRBJ2-6; no definite D call. The CDR3 consists of 15 residues. V lost 4 bases to trimming and J lost 0 bases, with 7 bases between them. Germline V gene data show CDR1 as LGHDT and CDR2 as YNNKEL (reference sequence). CDR3 sequence reads: CASSRRTSGANVLTF. The CDR3 DNA reads TGTGCCAGCAGCCGACGGACCTCTGGGGCCAACGTCCTGACTTTC.

This clonotype was counted at least ten times. The V and J genes are TRBV7-2 and TRBJ2-7; D is unclear. In germline, CDR1 is SGHTA, CDR2 FQGNSA. Trimming cost V 5 bases and J 6 bases, with 17 bases left between them. This CDR3 has 14 amino acids. CDR3 nucleotides: TGTGCCAGCAGCGGTACCTGGGGTTTTGCCGAGCAGTACTTC. Protein product: CASSGTWGFAEQYF.

This clonotype was picked up many times. The chain couples TRBV6-6 to TRBJ1-5; TRBD1 matches 7 bases. Germline assignment: CDR1 MNHNY and CDR2 SVGAGI (reference sequence). V dropped 7 bases and J dropped 8; count of bases not matched to a gene: 17. This CDR3 has 16 amino acids. The chain's CDR3 is CASTTGGGQGVKPQHF. The CDR3, as DNA: TGTGCCAGCACTACCGGCGGGGGGCAGGGGGTTAAGCCCCAGCATTTT.

This chain uses TRBV7-2 with TRBJ2-1; D is perhaps TRBD2 (6 bases). There are 12 residues in the CDR3. V lost 7 bases to trimming and J lost 4 bases, with 8 bases between them. Germline V lookup: CDR1 SGHTA, CDR2 FQGNSA. CDR3 nucleotides: TGTGCCAGCACGCTAGCGTACAATGAGCAGTTCTTC. Protein product: CASTLAYNEQFF.

Notes on this clonotype: This sequence may be a read error, since a much larger clone differs from it by one base. The chain carries TRBV11-1 and TRBJ2-3, with D hard to call. The CDR3 contains 14 residues. Trimming cost V 2 bases and J 2 bases, with 8 bases left between them. Germline V CDR1 and CDR2: SGHAT, FQDESV (reference sequence). CDR3 residues: CASSLRQATDTQYF. The CDR3 DNA sequence: TGTGCCAGCAGCTTAAGGCAGGCCACAGATACGCAGTATTTT.